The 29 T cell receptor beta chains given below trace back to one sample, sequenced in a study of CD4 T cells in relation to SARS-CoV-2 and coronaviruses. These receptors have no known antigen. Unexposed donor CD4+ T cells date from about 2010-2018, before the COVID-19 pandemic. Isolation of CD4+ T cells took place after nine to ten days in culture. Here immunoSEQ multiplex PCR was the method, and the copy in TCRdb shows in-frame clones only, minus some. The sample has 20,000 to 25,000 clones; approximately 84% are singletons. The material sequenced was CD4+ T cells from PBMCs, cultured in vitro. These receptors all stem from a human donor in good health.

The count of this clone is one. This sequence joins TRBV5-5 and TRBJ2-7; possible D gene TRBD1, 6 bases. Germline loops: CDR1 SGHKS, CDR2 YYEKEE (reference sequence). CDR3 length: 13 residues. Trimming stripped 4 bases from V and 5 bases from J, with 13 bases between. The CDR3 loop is CASSLRGIHEQYF. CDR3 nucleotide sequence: TGTGCCAGCAGCCTCAGGGGTATCCACGAGCAGTACTTC.

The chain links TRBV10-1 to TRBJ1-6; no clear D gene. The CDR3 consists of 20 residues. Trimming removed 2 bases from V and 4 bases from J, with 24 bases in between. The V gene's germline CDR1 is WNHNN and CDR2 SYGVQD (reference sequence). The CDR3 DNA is TGCGCCAGCAGTGAGGGTTTGAGTCCAAGACCGAAGTTATATAATTCACCCCTCCACTTT. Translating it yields CASSEGLSPRPKLYNSPLHF.

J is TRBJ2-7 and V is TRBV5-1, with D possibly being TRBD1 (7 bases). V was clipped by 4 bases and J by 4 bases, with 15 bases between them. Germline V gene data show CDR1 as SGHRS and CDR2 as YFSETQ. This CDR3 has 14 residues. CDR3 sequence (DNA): TGCGCCAGCAGCCCGGGGAGGACAGGTTACGAGCAGTACTTC. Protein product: CASSPGRTGYEQYF.

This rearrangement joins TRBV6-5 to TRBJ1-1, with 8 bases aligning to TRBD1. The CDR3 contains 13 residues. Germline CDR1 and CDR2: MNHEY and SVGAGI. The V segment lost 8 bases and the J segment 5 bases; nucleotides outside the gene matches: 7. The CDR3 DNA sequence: TGTGCCAGCCGAAGGACAGGGTGGACTGAAGCTTTCTTT. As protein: CASRRTGWTEAFF.

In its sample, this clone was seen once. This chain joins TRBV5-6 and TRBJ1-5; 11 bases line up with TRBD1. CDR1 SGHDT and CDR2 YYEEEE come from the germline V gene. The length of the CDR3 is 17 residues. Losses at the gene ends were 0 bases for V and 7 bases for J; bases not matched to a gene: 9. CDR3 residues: CASSLGPGTGGTQPQHF. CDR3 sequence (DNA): TGTGCCAGCAGCTTGGGCCCGGGGACAGGGGGGACCCAGCCCCAGCATTTT.

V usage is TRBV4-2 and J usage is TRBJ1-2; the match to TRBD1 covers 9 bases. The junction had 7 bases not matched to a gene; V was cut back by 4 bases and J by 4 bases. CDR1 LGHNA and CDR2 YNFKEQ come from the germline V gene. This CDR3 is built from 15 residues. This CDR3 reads CASSPRQGDSYGYTF. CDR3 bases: TGTGCCAGCAGCCCTAGACAGGGGGACTCCTATGGCTACACCTTC.

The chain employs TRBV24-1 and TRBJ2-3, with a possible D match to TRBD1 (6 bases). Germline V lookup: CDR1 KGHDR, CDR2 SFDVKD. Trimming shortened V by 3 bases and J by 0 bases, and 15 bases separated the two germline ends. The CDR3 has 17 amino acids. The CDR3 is CATSDPRTVSSTDTQYF. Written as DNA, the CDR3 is TGTGCCACCAGTGATCCCCGGACAGTTTCTAGCACAGATACGCAGTATTTT.

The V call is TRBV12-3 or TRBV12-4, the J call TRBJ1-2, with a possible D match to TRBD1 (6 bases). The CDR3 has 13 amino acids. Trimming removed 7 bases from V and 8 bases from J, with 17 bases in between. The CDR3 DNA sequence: TGTGCCAGCACCCCCGCATTCGGGGGCGGCTACACCTTC. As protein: CASTPAFGGGYTF.

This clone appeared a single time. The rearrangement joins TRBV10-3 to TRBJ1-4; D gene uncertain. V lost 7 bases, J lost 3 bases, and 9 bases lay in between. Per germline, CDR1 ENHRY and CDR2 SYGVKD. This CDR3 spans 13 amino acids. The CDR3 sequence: CAITGGPNEKLFF. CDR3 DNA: TGTGCCATCACCGGAGGTCCTAATGAAAAACTGTTTTTT.

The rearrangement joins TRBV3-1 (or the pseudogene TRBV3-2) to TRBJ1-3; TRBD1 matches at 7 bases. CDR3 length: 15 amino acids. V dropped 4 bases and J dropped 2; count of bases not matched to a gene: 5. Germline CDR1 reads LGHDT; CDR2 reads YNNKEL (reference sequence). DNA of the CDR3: TGTGCCAGCAGCCCCACAAGGGGGCCTGGAAACACCATATATTTT. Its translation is CASSPTRGPGNTIYF.

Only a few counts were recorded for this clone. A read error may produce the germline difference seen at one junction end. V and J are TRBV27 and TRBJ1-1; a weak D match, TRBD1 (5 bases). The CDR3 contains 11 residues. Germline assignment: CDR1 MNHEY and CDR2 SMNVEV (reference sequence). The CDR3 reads CASGKTSGSLF. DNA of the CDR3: TGTGCCAGCGGAAAAACCTCAGGGTCCCTCTTT.

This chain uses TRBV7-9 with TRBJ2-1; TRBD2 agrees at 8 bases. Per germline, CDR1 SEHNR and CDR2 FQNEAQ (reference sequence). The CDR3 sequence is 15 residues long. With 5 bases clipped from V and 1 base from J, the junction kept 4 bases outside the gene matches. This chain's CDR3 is CASSQLAVSYNEQFF. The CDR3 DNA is TGTGCCAGCAGCCAACTAGCGGTATCCTACAATGAGCAGTTCTTC.

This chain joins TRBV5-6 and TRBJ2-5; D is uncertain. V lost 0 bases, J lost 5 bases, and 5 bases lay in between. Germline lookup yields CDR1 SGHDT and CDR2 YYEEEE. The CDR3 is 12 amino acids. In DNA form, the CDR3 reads TGTGCCAGCAGCTTGGCCAGTGAGACCCAGTACTTC. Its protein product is CASSLASETQYF.

The CDR3 DNA follows: TGTGCCAGCTCAGACGACAGGGGAGAAAAACTGTTTTTT. Translated: CASSDDRGEKLFF. J is TRBJ1-4 and V is TRBV18, with TRBD1 matching over 8 bases. CDR1 and CDR2 (germline): KGHSH, LQKENI. V lost 5 bases, J lost 8 bases, and 4 bases stayed unmatched. CDR3 length equals 13 residues.

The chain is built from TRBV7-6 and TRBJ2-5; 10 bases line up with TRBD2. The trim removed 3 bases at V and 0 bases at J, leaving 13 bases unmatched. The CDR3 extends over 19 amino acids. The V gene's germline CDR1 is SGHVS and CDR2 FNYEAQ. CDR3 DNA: TGTGCCAGCAGCTTCTCCCCCCCCACCGGACTAGCGGACCAAGAGACCCAGTACTTC. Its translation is CASSFSPPTGLADQETQYF.

In DNA form, the CDR3 reads TGTGCCAGCAGCTCGGGCCCCGGGACAGGGGTTAGCAATCAGCCCCAGCATTTT. It translates to CASSSGPGTGVSNQPQHF. The V call is TRBV27, the J call TRBJ1-5; the match to TRBD1 covers 10 bases. With 6 bases clipped from V and 0 bases from J, the junction kept 11 bases outside the gene matches. This CDR3 is built from 18 residues. Germline V gives CDR1 MNHEY, CDR2 SMNVEV (reference sequence).

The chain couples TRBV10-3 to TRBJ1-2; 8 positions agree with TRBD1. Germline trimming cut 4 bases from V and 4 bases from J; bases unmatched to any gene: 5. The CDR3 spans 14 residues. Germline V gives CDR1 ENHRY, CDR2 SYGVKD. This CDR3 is CAISAGQEVYGYTF. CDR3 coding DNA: TGTGCCATCAGTGCGGGACAGGAGGTCTATGGCTACACCTTC.

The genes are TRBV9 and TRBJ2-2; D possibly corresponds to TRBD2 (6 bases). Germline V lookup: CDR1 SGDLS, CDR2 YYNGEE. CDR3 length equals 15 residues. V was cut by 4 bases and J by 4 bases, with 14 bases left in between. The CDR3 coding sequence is TGTGCCAGCAGCATAAGCGGGCGCGGCACCGGGGAGCTGTTTTTT. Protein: CASSISGRGTGELFF.

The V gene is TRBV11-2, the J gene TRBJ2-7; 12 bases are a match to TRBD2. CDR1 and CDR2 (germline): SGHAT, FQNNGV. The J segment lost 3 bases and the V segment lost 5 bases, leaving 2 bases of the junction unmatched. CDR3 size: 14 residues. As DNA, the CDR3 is TGTGCCAGCAGCCCGGGACTAGCGGGCTACGAGCAGTACTTC. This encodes CASSPGLAGYEQYF.

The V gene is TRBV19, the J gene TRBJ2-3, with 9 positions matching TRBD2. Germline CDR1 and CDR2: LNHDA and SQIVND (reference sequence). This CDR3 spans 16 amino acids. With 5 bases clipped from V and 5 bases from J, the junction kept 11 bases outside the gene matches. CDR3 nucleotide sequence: TGTGCCAGTAGTCCAACCGGGACTAGCCGAGGAGATACGCAGTATTTT. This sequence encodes CASSPTGTSRGDTQYF.

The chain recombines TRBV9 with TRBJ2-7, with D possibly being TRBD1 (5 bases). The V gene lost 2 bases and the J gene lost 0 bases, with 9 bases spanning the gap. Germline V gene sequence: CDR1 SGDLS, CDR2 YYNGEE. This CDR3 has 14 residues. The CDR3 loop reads CASSVGQFSYEQYF. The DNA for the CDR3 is TGTGCCAGCAGCGTTGGACAATTCTCCTACGAGCAGTACTTC.

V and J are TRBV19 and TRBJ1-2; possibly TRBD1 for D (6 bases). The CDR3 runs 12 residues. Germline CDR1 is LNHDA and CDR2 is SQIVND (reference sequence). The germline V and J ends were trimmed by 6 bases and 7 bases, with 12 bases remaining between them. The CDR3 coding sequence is TGTGCCAGTAGGCAGGGGCGGCGTGGCTACACCTTC. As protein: CASRQGRRGYTF.

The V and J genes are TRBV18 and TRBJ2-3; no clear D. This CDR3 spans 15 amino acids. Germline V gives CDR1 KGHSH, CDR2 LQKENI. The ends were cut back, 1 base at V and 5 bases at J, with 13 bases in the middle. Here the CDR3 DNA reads TGTGCCAGCTCACCACTGGTAAGCCGCGGAGATACGCAGTATTTT. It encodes CASSPLVSRGDTQYF.

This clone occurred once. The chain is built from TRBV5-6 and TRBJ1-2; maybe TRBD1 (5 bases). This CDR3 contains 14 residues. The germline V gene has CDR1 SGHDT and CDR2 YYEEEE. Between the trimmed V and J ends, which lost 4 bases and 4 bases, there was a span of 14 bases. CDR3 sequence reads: CASSHDRGSYGYTF. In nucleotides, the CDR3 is TGTGCCAGCAGCCATGACAGAGGATCCTATGGCTACACCTTC.

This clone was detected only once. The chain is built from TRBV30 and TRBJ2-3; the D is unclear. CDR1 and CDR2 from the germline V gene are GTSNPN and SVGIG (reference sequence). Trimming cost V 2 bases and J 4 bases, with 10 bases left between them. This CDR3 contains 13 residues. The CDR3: CAWSSTTPDTQYF. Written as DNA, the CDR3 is TGTGCCTGGAGTTCAACTACCCCAGATACGCAGTATTTT. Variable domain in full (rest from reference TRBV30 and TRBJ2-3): SQTIHQWPATLVQPVGSPLSLECTVEGTSNPNLYWYRQAAGRGLQLLFYSVGIGQISSEVPQNLSASRPQDRQFILSSKKLLLSDSGFYLCAWSSTTPDTQYFGPGTRLTVL.

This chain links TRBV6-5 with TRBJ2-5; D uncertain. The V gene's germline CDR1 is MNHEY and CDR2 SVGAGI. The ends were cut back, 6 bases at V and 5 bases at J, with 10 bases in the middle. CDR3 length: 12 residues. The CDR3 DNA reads TGTGCCAGCAGACGCCCCCTCGAGACCCAGTACTTC. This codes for CASRRPLETQYF.

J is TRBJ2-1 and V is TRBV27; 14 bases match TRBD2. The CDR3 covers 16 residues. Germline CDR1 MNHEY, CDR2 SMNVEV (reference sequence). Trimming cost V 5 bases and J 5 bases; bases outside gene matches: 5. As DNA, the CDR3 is TGTGCCAGCAGTGTCAGACTAGCGGGAGGGAACAATGAGCAGTTCTTC. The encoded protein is CASSVRLAGGNNEQFF.

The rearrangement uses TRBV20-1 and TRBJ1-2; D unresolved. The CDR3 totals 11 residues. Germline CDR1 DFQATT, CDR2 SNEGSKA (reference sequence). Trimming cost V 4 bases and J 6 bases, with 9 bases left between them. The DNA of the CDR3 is TGCAGTGCTAAATACGGGAATGGCTACACCTTC. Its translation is CSAKYGNGYTF.

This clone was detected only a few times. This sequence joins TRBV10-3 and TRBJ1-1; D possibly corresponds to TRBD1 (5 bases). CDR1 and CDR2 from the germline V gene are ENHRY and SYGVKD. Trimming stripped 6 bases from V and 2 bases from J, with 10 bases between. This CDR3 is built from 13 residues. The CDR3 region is CAIRETANTEAFF. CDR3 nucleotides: TGTGCCATCAGAGAGACAGCAAACACTGAAGCTTTCTTT.